Included here is one T cell receptor (beta chain) sequence, with context. This sample stems from a study of T cell responses to AZD1222 COVID-19 vaccine. Germline V CDR1 and CDR2: ENHRY, SYGVKD. V lost 4 bases and J lost 5; bases outside the gene matches: 3. This CDR3 is built from 14 residues. Only in-frame clones appear in the TCRdb table, and some are missing; sequencing was by immunoSEQ multiplex PCR. The sample lists fewer than 250,000 clones, roughly 92% occurring once. The starting material was peripheral blood, obtained on day 0 of AZD1222 vaccination. The sequence was collected from an adult in good health. The chain combines TRBV10-3 with TRBJ1-1, with TRBD1 identical over 11 bases. DNA for the CDR3: TGTGCCATCAGTGGGACAGGGGGCGCGACTGAAGCTTTCTTT. Amino acid sequence: CAISGTGGATEAFF.